This record looks at one T cell receptor (beta chain) sequence and its context. Its antigen is currently unknown. This record belongs to a study of vaccination effects on CD4 cells after COVID-19. Looking at the study overall: Following the second dose by a median of 72 days, the post-vaccine samples were obtained.

The culture ran for about 11 days, and then CD4+ T cells were isolated. PCR confirmed that the person was infected with SARS-CoV-2 between March and December 2020. The cohort was immunized with two doses of either the BNT162b2 or mRNA-1273 vaccine. Germline CDR1 is LNHDA and CDR2 is SQIVND (reference sequence). V gave up 4 bases and J gave up 4 bases; unmatched junction bases: 7. This CDR3 is built from 15 residues. The data were produced by immunoSEQ multiplex PCR, yet TCRdb's version contains in-frame clones alone and is incomplete. Here the sample spans some 31,000 clones, roughly 80% being singletons.

This TCR came from a human donor who had a prior SARS-CoV-2 infection. Sequencing was performed on CD4+ T cells from PBMCs cultured without peptide, taken after COVID-19 vaccination. The V call is TRBV19, the J call TRBJ1-1; TRBD1 matches 9 bases. For the CDR3, the DNA is TGTGCCAGTAGTACGACAGGGGGTCAGACCACTGAAGCTTTCTTT. Amino acid sequence: CASSTTGGQTTEAFF.